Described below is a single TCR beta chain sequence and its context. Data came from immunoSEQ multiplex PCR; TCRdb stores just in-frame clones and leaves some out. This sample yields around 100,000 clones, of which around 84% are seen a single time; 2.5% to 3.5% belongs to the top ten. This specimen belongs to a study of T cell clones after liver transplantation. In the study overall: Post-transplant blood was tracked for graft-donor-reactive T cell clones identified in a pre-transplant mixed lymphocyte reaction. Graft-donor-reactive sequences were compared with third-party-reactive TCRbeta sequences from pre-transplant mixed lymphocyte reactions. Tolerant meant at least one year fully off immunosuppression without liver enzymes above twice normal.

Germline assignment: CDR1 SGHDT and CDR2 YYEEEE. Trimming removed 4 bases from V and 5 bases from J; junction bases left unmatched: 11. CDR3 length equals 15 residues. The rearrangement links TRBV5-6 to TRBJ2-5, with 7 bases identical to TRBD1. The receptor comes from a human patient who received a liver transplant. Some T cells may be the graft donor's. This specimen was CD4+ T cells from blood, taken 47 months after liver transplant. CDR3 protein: CASSRTQGIGETQYF. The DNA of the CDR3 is TGTGCCAGCAGCCGAACACAGGGGATTGGGGAGACCCAGTACTTC.